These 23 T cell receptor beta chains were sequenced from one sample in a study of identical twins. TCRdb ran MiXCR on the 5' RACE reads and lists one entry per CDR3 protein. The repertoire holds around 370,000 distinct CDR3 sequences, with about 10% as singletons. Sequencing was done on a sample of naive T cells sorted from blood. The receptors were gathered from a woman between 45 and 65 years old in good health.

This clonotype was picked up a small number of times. CDR3 nucleotides: TGTGCCAGCAGCCAACAAGCGGGAGTTGCCGGGGAGCTGTTTTTT. This codes for CASSQQAGVAGELFF. The chain joins TRBV3-1 to TRBJ2-2; 8 nucleotides match TRBD2. V trimming: 2 bases; J trimming: 6 bases; junction bases outside the gene matches: 5. This CDR3 contains 15 residues. Germline V gene lookup returns CDR1 LGHDT and CDR2 YNNKEL (reference sequence).

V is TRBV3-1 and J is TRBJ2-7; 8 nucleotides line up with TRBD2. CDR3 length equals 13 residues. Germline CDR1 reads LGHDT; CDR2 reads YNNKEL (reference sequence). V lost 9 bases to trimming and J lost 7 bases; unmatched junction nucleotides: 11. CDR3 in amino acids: CASTTSGRREQYF. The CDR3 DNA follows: TGTGCCAGTACCACGAGCGGGAGAAGAGAGCAGTACTTC.

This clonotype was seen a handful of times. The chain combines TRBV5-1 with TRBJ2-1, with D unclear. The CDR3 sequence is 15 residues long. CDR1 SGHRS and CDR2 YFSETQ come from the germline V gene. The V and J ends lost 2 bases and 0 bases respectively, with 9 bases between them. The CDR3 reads CASSLRRNSYNEQFF. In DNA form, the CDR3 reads TGCGCCAGCAGCTTACGGCGGAACTCCTACAATGAGCAGTTCTTC.

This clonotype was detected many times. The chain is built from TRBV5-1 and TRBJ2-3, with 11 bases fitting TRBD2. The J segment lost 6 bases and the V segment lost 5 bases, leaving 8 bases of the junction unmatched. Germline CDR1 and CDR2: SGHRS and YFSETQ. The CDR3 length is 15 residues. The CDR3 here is CASSPTSGRWDTQYF. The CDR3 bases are TGCGCCAGCAGTCCAACTAGCGGGAGATGGGATACGCAGTATTTT.

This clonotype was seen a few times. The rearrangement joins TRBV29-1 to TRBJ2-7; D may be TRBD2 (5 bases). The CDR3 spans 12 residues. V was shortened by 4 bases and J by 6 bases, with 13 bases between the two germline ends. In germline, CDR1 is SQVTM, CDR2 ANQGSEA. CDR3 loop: CSVVQVEGEQYF. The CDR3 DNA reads TGCAGCGTTGTTCAGGTCGAGGGCGAGCAGTACTTC.

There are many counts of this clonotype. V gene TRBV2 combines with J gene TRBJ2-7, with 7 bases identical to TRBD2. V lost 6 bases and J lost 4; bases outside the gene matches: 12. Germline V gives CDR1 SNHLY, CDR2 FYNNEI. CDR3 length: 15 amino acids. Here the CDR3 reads CASSQGLAEFYEQYV. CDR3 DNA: TGTGCCAGCAGCCAAGGGCTAGCGGAATTTTACGAGCAGTACGTC.

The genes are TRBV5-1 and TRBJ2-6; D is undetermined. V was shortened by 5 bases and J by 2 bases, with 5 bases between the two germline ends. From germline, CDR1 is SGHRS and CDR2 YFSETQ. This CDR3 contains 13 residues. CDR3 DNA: TGCGCCAGCAGACCAACTGGGGCCAACGTCCTGACTTTC. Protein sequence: CASRPTGANVLTF. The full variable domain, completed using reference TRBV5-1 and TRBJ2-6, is KAGVTQTPRYLIKTRGQQVTLSCSPISGHRSVSWYQQTPGQGLQFLFEYFSETQRNKGNFPGRFSGRQFSNSRSEMNVSTLELGDSALYLCASRPTGANVLTFGAGSRLTVL.

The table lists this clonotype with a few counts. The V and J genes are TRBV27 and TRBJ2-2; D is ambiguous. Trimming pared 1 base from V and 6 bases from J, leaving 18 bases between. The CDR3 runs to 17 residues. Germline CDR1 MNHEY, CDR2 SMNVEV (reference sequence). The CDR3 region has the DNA TGTGCCAGCAGTTTATTGATTTCGGCGCTTTCCCCCGGGGAGCTGTTTTTT. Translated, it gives CASSLLISALSPGELFF.

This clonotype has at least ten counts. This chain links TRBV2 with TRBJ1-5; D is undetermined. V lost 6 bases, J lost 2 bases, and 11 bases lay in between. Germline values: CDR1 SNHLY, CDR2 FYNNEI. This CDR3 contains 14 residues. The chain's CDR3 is CASSRREGNQPQHF. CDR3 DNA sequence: TGTGCCAGCAGCCGTAGGGAGGGCAATCAGCCCCAGCATTTT.

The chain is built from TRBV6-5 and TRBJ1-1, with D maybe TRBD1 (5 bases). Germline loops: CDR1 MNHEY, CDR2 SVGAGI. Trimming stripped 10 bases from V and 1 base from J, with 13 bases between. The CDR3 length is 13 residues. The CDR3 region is CATGGTPNTEAFF. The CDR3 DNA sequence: TGTGCCACCGGGGGGACCCCGAACACTGAAGCTTTCTTT.

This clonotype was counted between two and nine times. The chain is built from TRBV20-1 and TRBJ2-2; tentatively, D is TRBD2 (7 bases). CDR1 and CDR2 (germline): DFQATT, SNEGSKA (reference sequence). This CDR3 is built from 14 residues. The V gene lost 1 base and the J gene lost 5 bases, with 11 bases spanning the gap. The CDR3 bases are TGCAGTGCTAGAGGGGGGGGCGGGACCGGGGAGCTGTTTTTT. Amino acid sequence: CSARGGGGTGELFF.

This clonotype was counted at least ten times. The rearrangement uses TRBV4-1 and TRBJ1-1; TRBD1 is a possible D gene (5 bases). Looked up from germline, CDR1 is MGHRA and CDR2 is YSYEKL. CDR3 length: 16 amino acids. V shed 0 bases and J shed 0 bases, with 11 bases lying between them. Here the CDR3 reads CASSQEEGRLNTEAFF. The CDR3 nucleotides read TGCGCCAGCAGCCAAGAGGAGGGACGGCTGAACACTGAAGCTTTCTTT.

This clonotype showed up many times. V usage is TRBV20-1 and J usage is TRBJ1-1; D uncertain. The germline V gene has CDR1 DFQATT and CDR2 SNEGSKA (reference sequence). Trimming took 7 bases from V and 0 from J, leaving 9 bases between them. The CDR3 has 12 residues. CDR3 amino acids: CSVKLMNTEAFF. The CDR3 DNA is TGCAGTGTGAAGTTGATGAACACTGAAGCTTTCTTT.

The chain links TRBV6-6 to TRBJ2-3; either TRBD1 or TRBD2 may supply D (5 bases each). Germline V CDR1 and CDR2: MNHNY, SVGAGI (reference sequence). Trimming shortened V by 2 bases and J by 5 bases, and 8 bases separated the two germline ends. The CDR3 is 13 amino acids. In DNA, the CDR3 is TGTGCCAGCAGTTACACTGGGGGAGATACGCAGTATTTT. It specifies CASSYTGGDTQYF.

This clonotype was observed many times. The CDR3 sequence is CATSRETGGGNEQYF. For the CDR3, the DNA is TGTGCCACCAGCAGAGAGACAGGGGGTGGCAACGAGCAGTACTTC. This chain joins TRBV15 and TRBJ2-7, with 9 bases matching TRBD1. Germline CDR1 reads LNHNV; CDR2 reads YYDKDF (reference sequence). V was pared by 0 bases and J by 5 bases, with 5 bases of the junction left unmatched. This CDR3 region has 15 residues. Variable domain in full (rest from reference TRBV15 and TRBJ2-7): DAMVIQNPRYQVTQFGKPVTLSCSQTLNHNVMYWYQQKSSQAPKLLFHYYDKDFNNEADTPDNFQSRRPNTSFCFLDIRSPGLGDTAMYLCATSRETGGGNEQYFGPGTRLTVT.

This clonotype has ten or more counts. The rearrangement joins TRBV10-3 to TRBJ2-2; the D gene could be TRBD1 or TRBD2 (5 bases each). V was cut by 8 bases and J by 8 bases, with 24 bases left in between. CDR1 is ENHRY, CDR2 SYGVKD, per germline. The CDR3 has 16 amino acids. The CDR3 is CAIRSGPGTNGGELFF. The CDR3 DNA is TGTGCCATCCGCAGCGGACCCGGGACGAATGGGGGGGAGCTGTTTTTT.

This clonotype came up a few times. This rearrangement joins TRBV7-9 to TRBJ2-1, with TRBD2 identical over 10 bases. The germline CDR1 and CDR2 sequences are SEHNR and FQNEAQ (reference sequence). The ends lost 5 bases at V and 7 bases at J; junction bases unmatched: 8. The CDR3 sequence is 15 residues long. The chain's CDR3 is CASSLRSAGGNEQFF. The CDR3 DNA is TGTGCCAGCAGCCTTCGGTCAGCGGGAGGGAATGAGCAGTTCTTC.

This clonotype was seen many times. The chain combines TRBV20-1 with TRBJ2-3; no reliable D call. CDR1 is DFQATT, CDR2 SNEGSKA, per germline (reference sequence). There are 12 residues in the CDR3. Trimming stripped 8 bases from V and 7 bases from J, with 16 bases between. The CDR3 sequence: CSPRDWSNTQYF. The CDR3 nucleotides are TGCAGTCCAAGAGATTGGAGCAATACGCAGTATTTT.

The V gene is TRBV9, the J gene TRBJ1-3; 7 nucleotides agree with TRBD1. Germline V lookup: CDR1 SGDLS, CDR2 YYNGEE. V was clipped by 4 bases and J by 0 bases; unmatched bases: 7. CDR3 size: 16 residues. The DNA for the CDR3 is TGTGCCAGCAGCCCATCGGGGACAGTCTCTGGAAACACCATATATTTT. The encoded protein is CASSPSGTVSGNTIYF.

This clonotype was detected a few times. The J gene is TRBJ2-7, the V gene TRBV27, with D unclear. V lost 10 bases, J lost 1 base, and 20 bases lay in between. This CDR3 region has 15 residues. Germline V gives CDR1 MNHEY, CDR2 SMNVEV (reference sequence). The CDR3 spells CAILPPQQHSYEQYF. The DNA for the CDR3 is TGTGCCATTCTACCCCCGCAGCAACATTCCTACGAGCAGTACTTC.

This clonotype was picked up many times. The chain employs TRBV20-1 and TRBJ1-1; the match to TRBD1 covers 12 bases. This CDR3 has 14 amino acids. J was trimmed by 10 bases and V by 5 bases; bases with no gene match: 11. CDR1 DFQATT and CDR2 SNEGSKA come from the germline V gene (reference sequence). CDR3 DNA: TGCAGTGCTTTTTCGGGACAGGGGGCGCCGGGAGCTTTCTTT. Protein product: CSAFSGQGAPGAFF.

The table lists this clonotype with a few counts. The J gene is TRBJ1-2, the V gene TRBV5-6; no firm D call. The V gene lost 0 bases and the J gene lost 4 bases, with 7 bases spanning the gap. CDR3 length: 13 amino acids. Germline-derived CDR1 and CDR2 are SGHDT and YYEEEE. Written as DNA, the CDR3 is TGTGCCAGCAGCTTGGCCGAACTCTATGGCTACACCTTC. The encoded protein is CASSLAELYGYTF.

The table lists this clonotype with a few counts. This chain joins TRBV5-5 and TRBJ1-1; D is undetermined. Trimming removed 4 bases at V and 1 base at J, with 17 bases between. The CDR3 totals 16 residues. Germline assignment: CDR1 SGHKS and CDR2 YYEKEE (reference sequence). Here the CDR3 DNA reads TGTGCCAGCAGCCTCAAACCGCCCGGGCAGAACACTGAAGCTTTCTTT. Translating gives CASSLKPPGQNTEAFF.